A single sample gave rise to the 14 T cell receptor beta chains below, sequenced in a study of cytomegalovirus exposure and HLA in healthy donors (dated by TCRdb to between 2016 and 2019). Libraries were made using the immunoSEQ multiplex PCR assay. For the multiplex PCR, a mixture combining 60 forward primers for TCR Vbeta segments and 13 reverse primers for TCR Jbeta segments was used. TCRdb took over this immuneACCESS table, retaining in-frame rearrangements with V and J assigned. Such tables are incomplete; in checked studies, under half of the missing clones stem from an unresolved V gene, and the remainder is unexplained. The sample table lists more than 95,000 clones, roughly 85% of them with a count of one. Roughly 5% of the sample is in the top ten clones. What was sequenced was PBMCs. The receptors originated from a man aged 55 to 70 in good health and CMV-seropositive.

The V and J genes are TRBV4-1 and TRBJ1-6; TRBD1 might be the D (5 bases). Trimming shortened V by 0 bases and J by 7 bases, and 19 bases separated the two germline ends. Germline-derived CDR1 and CDR2 are MGHRA and YSYEKL. The CDR3 runs 18 residues. The CDR3: CASSQEGGGGAGNSPLHF. CDR3 nucleotide sequence: TGCGCCAGCAGCCAAGAGGGGGGGGGAGGTGCCGGGAATTCACCCCTCCACTTT.

V gene TRBV19 combines with J gene TRBJ2-2; 10 bases align to TRBD1. Germline V gene data show CDR1 as LNHDA and CDR2 as SQIVND (reference sequence). Unmatched junction bases numbered 15, after V lost 10 bases and J lost 7 bases. The CDR3 spans 16 residues. The CDR3 is CATTDFGTGAGGELFF. The CDR3 DNA sequence: TGTGCCACCACGGATTTCGGGACAGGGGCAGGCGGGGAGCTGTTTTTT.

The genes are TRBV7-2 and TRBJ2-3; D remains ambiguous. Germline V gene sequence: CDR1 SGHTA, CDR2 FQGNSA. CDR3 length: 15 residues. Trimming stripped 7 bases from V and 0 bases from J, with 14 bases between. CDR3 DNA sequence: TGTGCCAGCACCTCCTTACAGTCTAGCACAGATACGCAGTATTTT. Its protein is CASTSLQSSTDTQYF.

This rearrangement joins TRBV28 to TRBJ2-1; 9 bases match TRBD2. Germline trimming cut 10 bases from V and 0 bases from J; bases unmatched to any gene: 4. Germline V gives CDR1 MDHEN, CDR2 SYDVKM. CDR3 length: 14 residues. CDR3 sequence (DNA): TGTGCCACCCTTAGCGGGGGCTCCTACAATGAGCAGTTCTTC. Protein: CATLSGGSYNEQFF. The entire variable domain, with the rest obtained from reference TRBV28 and TRBJ2-1, is as follows: DVKVTQSSRYLVKRTGEKVFLECVQDMDHENMFWYRQDPGLGLRLIYFSYDVKMKEKGDIPEGYSVSREKKERFSLILESASTNQTSMYLCATLSGGSYNEQFFGPGTRLTVL.

The chain's CDR3 is CASSFPGAEAFF. The CDR3 nucleotides are TGTGCCAGCAGCTTTCCGGGAGCGGAGGCTTTCTTT. This sequence joins TRBV5-4 and TRBJ1-1; D not resolved. Trimming took 2 bases from V and 11 from J, leaving 13 bases between them. Germline CDR1 and CDR2: SGHNT and YYREEE (reference sequence). The CDR3 has 12 amino acids.

This chain joins TRBV4-2 and TRBJ2-5; the D gene is possibly TRBD1 (5 bases). Trimming shortened V by 0 bases and J by 5 bases, and 13 bases separated the two germline ends. Germline CDR1 LGHNA, CDR2 YNFKEQ. There are 15 residues in the CDR3. As DNA, the CDR3 is TGTGCCAGCAGCCAAGAAAGTCAGGGAAAGGAGACCCAGTACTTC. Amino acids: CASSQESQGKETQYF.

The V call is TRBV2, the J call TRBJ1-5; TRBD1 might be the D (6 bases). V lost 6 bases to trimming and J lost 0 bases, with 12 bases between them. This CDR3 is built from 15 residues. CDR1 is SNHLY, CDR2 FYNNEI, per germline. The CDR3 DNA is TGTGCCAGCAGCTACAGGGAGATTAGCAATCAGCCCCAGCATTTT. Its protein is CASSYREISNQPQHF.

The chain has TRBV7-2 and TRBJ2-3; weak D call: TRBD1 (6 bases). CDR3 length: 12 amino acids. V was trimmed by 7 bases and J by 6 bases, leaving 11 bases between them. Germline V CDR1 and CDR2: SGHTA, FQGNSA. The CDR3 DNA is TGTGCCAGCACCCCCGACAGGGATACGCAGTATTTT. It specifies CASTPDRDTQYF.

The V call is TRBV15, the J call TRBJ2-3; the D gene is possibly TRBD1 (5 bases). The germline CDR1 and CDR2 sequences are LNHNV and YYDKDF (reference sequence). The V end lost 0 bases, the J end lost 1 base, and 20 bases lay between the germline ends. The length of the CDR3 is 19 residues. Here the CDR3 DNA reads TGTGCCACCAGCAGAGATGGGTTTGTAAGGGGTGGGGGCACAGATACGCAGTATTTT. It is translated as CATSRDGFVRGGGTDTQYF. Full variable domain (rest looked up from reference TRBV15 and TRBJ2-3): DAMVIQNPRYQVTQFGKPVTLSCSQTLNHNVMYWYQQKSSQAPKLLFHYYDKDFNNEADTPDNFQSRRPNTSFCFLDIRSPGLGDTAMYLCATSRDGFVRGGGTDTQYFGPGTRLTVL.

This chain links TRBV5-4 with TRBJ1-3; 7 nucleotides line up with TRBD1. CDR1 is SGHNT and CDR2 is YYREEE in the germline V gene (reference sequence). Trimming at V came to 0 bases and at J to 2 bases, leaving 2 bases not matched to a gene. CDR3 size: 15 residues. In nucleotides, the CDR3 is TGTGCCAGCAGCTTGGGGGGGACAGCTGGAAACACCATATATTTT. Translated: CASSLGGTAGNTIYF.

This clone is a singleton in its sample. The chain employs TRBV10-2 and TRBJ1-3; TRBD1 matches at 8 bases. Per germline, CDR1 WSHSY and CDR2 SAAADI. The CDR3 is 17 residues long. V lost 6 bases and J lost 0; bases outside the gene matches: 10. The CDR3 loop is CASRDVGQGPSGNTIYF. CDR3 coding DNA: TGCGCCAGCAGGGATGTCGGACAGGGTCCCTCTGGAAACACCATATATTTT.

The rearrangement joins TRBV28 to TRBJ2-1; D is possibly TRBD2 (5 bases). The CDR3 is 12 residues long. The germline V gene has CDR1 MDHEN and CDR2 SYDVKM. Between the trimmed V and J ends, which lost 5 bases and 13 bases, there was a span of 15 bases. Here the CDR3 reads CASSPGLRSQFF. The DNA of the CDR3 is TGTGCCAGCAGTCCCGGACTTCGCAGCCAGTTCTTC.

The chain joins TRBV10-3 to TRBJ2-5; D is possibly TRBD2 (6 bases). CDR1 is ENHRY, CDR2 SYGVKD, per germline. This CDR3 contains 12 residues. Trimming took 4 bases from V and 3 from J, leaving 6 bases between them. This chain's CDR3 is CAISGTKETQYF. The DNA of the CDR3 is TGTGCCATCAGTGGGACTAAAGAGACCCAGTACTTC.

The J gene is TRBJ2-2, the V gene TRBV19; 10 positions agree with TRBD2. V trimming: 3 bases; J trimming: 4 bases; junction bases outside the gene matches: 5. The CDR3 spans 16 residues. Germline lookup yields CDR1 LNHDA and CDR2 SQIVND (reference sequence). The CDR3 DNA reads as TGTGCCAGTAGTATTAGTAGCGGGGGGATCACCGGGGAGCTGTTTTTT. Its protein is CASSISSGGITGELFF.